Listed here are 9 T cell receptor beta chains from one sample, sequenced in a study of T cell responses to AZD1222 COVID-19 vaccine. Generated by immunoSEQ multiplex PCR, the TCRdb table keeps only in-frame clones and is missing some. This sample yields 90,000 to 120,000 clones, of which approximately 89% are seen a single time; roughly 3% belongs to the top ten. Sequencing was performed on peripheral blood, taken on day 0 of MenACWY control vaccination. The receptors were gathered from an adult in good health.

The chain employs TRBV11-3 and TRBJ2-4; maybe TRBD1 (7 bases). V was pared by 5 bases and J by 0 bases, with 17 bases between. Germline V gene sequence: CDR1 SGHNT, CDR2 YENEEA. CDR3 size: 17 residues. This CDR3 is CASSTPGGRLAKNIQYF. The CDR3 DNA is TGTGCCAGCAGCACTCCAGGGGGGAGGCTAGCCAAAAACATTCAGTACTTC.

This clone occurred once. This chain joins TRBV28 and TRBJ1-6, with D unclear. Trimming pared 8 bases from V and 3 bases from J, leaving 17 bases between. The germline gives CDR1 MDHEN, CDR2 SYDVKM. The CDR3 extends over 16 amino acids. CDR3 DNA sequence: TGTGCCAGCCTTTCTGACGGGGTCCGCTATAATTCACCCCTCCACTTT. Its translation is CASLSDGVRYNSPLHF.

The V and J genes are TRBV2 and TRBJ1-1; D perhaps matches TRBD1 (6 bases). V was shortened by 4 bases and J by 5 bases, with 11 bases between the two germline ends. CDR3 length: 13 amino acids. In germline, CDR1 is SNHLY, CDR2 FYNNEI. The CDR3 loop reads CASSGGPGTEAFF. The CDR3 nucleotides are TGTGCCAGCAGTGGGGGGCCGGGGACTGAAGCTTTCTTT.

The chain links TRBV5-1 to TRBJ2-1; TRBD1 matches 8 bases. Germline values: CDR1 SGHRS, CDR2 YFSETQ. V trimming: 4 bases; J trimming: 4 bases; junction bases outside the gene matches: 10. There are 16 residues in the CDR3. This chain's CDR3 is CASSIPQGAGYNEQFF. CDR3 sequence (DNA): TGCGCCAGCAGCATCCCTCAGGGGGCGGGGTACAATGAGCAGTTCTTC.

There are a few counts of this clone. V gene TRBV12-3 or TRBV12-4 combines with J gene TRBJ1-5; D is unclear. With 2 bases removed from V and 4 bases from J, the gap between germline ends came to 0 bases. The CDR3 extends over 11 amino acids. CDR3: CASSLNQPQHF. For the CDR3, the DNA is TGTGCCAGCAGTTTAAATCAGCCCCAGCATTTT.

The CDR3 spells CASSLARTSGYNEQFF. CDR3 nucleotides: TGTGCCAGCAGCTTAGCGCGGACTAGTGGCTACAATGAGCAGTTCTTC. The rearrangement joins TRBV7-8 to TRBJ2-1; 7 bases agree with TRBD2. Germline lookup yields CDR1 SGHVS and CDR2 FQNEAQ. CDR3 length equals 16 residues. Germline trimming cut 0 bases from V and 3 bases from J; bases unmatched to any gene: 5.

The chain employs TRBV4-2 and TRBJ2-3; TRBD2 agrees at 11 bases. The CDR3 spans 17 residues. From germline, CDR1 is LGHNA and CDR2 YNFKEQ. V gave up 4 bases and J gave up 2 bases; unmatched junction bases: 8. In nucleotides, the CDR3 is TGTGCCAGCAGCCCCTTGACTAGCGGGACGCTCACAGATACGCAGTATTTT. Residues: CASSPLTSGTLTDTQYF.

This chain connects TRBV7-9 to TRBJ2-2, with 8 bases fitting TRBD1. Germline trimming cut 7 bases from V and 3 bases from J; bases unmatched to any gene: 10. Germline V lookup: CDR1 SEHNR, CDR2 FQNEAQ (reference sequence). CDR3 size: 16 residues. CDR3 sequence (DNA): TGTGCCAGCAACATTTACAGGGGGATTTACACCGGGGAGCTGTTTTTT. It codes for CASNIYRGIYTGELFF.

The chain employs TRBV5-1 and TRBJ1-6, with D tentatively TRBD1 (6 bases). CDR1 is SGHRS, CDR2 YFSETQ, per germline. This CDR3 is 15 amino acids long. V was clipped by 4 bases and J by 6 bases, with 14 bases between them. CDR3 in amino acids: CASSPQKTGNSPLHF. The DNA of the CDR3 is TGCGCCAGCAGCCCCCAGAAGACAGGTAATTCACCCCTCCACTTT.